The clone carrying this T cell receptor beta chain was seen only a few times. Its antigen is still unknown. The data were obtained in a study of T cells after yellow fever vaccination. Looking at the study overall: Preparation used SMART-Seq v4 Ultra Low Input for the low-cell-number fractions. General study results and limits: The appearance of a small share of clonotypes in both CD4 and CD8 compartments was observed. Re-detected after boosting: most primary clones, around 97% of CD4 and 88% of CD8. High-abundance clonotypes from the bulk population could contaminate FACS-sorted repertoires.

The CDR3 length is 13 residues. V was shortened by 8 bases and J by 6 bases, with 15 bases between the two germline ends. TCRdb used MiXCR to reprocess the 5' RACE reads, holding one entry per CDR3 protein. In the table there are 300,000 or so distinct CDR3 sequences, around 7.3% of which are singletons. Sequences were derived from PBMCs, sampled approximately 40 days after the first yellow fever vaccination. This rearrangement joins TRBV12-3 or TRBV12-4 to TRBJ2-3, with D possibly matching TRBD2 (6 bases). This clonotype was obtained from a man aged 18 to 30 who received the YFV17D yellow fever vaccine. The DNA of the CDR3 is TGTGCCAGCGTGGGCCTCGGGAGCGATACGCAGTATTTT. Translated: CASVGLGSDTQYF.